This entry lists 27 T cell receptor beta chains sequenced from one sample in a study of blood T cell repertoires in COVID-19. Clones were sequenced by immunoSEQ multiplex PCR, and TCRdb holds only the in-frame ones, with some missing. The sample lists 45,000 to 65,000 clones; about four fifths were seen once. Specimen: peripheral blood. The origin of the receptors is a woman aged 55-69 years with acute or convalescent COVID-19.

This chain connects TRBV24-1 to TRBJ2-7; D gene ambiguous. The CDR3 runs 13 residues. Germline V CDR1 and CDR2: KGHDR, SFDVKD. Trimming removed 4 bases from V and 0 bases from J, with 6 bases in between. CDR3 sequence reads: CATSDQNSYEQYF. Here the CDR3 DNA reads TGTGCCACCAGTGACCAGAACTCCTACGAGCAGTACTTC.

This clone was recorded once. This chain links TRBV12-3 or TRBV12-4 with TRBJ2-3; D gene unclear. The V end was cut by 1 base, the J end by 5 bases, with 7 bases between. The CDR3 consists of 13 residues. Here the CDR3 DNA reads TGTGCCAGCAGTTTAGGGAGTGAAGATACGCAGTATTTT. Protein sequence: CASSLGSEDTQYF.

This clone was picked up a small number of times. The chain employs TRBV4-1 and TRBJ1-2; D is possibly TRBD1 (5 bases). Trimming removed 0 bases from V and 4 bases from J, with 12 bases in between. Germline V gives CDR1 MGHRA, CDR2 YSYEKL. The CDR3 is made up of 15 amino acids. CDR3 sequence (DNA): TGCGCCAGCAGCCAAGACCAGCAGGGCGGCTATGGCTACACCTTC. This sequence encodes CASSQDQQGGYGYTF.

This clone was seen a handful of times. The rearrangement links TRBV27 to TRBJ1-2, with 9 bases lining up with TRBD1. The J segment lost 8 bases and the V segment lost 8 bases, leaving 6 bases of the junction unmatched. CDR3 length: 12 amino acids. Germline CDR1 reads MNHEY; CDR2 reads SMNVEV (reference sequence). This CDR3 is CASSDRGRGYTF. As DNA, the CDR3 is TGTGCCAGCTCAGACAGGGGGAGAGGCTACACCTTC.

The CDR3 here is CAWAATGGAYGYTF. DNA of the CDR3: TGTGCCTGGGCTGCGACAGGGGGAGCCTATGGCTACACCTTC. The chain uses TRBV30 and TRBJ1-2, with TRBD1 identical over 9 bases. The CDR3 is made up of 14 amino acids. The germline CDR1 and CDR2 sequences are GTSNPN and SVGIG (reference sequence). V shed 5 bases and J 4 bases; nucleotides not matched to a gene: 8.

As concerns this clone: At one of its ends the junction is not consistent with the germline gene, which may arise from a read error. The chain uses TRBV18 and TRBJ2-2; 15 positions agree with TRBD2. The CDR3 extends over 16 amino acids. From germline, CDR1 is KGHSH and CDR2 LQKENI. The CDR3 reads CASSSPGLAGGRGAVF. The CDR3 bases are TGTGCCAGCTCATCGCCGGGACTAGCGGGAGGCCGGGGAGCTGTTTTT.

The genes are TRBV20-1 and TRBJ1-2; D gene unclear. V dropped 3 bases and J dropped 0 bases, with 11 bases sitting between them. The CDR3 loop spans 14 amino acids. From germline, CDR1 is DFQATT and CDR2 SNEGSKA (reference sequence). The CDR3 here is CSASPPLANYGYTF. In DNA form, the CDR3 reads TGCAGTGCTAGTCCCCCCTTAGCTAACTATGGCTACACCTTC.

The chain is built from TRBV27 and TRBJ2-5; D is undetermined. V dropped 6 bases and J dropped 3 bases, with 17 bases sitting between them. In germline, CDR1 is MNHEY, CDR2 SMNVEV (reference sequence). The CDR3 contains 15 residues. CDR3 coding DNA: TGTGCCAGCAGCGTTAGAGGTCCAACTGAAGAGACCCAGTACTTC. It yields the protein CASSVRGPTEETQYF.

The V gene is TRBV9, the J gene TRBJ1-5; possible D gene TRBD1, 5 bases. The CDR3 contains 15 residues. Germline-derived CDR1 and CDR2 are SGDLS and YYNGEE. V was clipped by 2 bases and J by 6 bases, with 15 bases between them. The CDR3 region is CASSVDGGMGQPQHF. The CDR3 DNA reads TGTGCCAGCAGCGTCGACGGGGGGATGGGTCAGCCCCAGCATTTT.

This sequence joins TRBV7-9 and TRBJ2-1; D gene unclear. Trimming stripped 3 bases from V and 1 base from J, with 10 bases between. CDR1 SEHNR and CDR2 FQNEAQ come from the germline V gene (reference sequence). The CDR3 is made up of 15 amino acids. The CDR3 region is CASSFETPSYNEQFF. CDR3 DNA sequence: TGTGCCAGCAGCTTCGAGACACCGTCCTACAATGAGCAGTTCTTC.

The V call is TRBV27, the J call TRBJ2-5; 9 nucleotides align to TRBD1. Losses at the gene ends were 3 bases for V and 3 bases for J; bases not matched to a gene: 5. Germline lookup yields CDR1 MNHEY and CDR2 SMNVEV (reference sequence). CDR3 length: 15 amino acids. DNA of the CDR3: TGTGCCAGCAGTTTGTCCGGGACAGGGAAAGAGACCCAGTACTTC. Translating gives CASSLSGTGKETQYF.

The chain has TRBV12-3 or TRBV12-4 and TRBJ2-7; 9 bases are a match to TRBD1. Trimming took 3 bases from V and 6 from J; bases not matched to a gene: 3. The CDR3 has 13 amino acids. The CDR3 is CASSFGQGPEQYF. The CDR3 region has the DNA TGTGCCAGCAGTTTCGGACAGGGGCCCGAGCAGTACTTC.

The V call is TRBV5-1, the J call TRBJ2-1; 11 bases are a match to TRBD1. The CDR3 has 15 residues. With 4 bases clipped from V and 9 bases from J, the junction kept 9 bases outside the gene matches. Germline V lookup: CDR1 SGHRS, CDR2 YFSETQ. The DNA for the CDR3 is TGCGCCAGCAGCAAGGGACAGGGGGGGTTCGGTGAGCAGTTCTTC. It specifies CASSKGQGGFGEQFF.

This clone was counted a single time. The chain carries TRBV5-1 and TRBJ2-1; D ambiguous. The CDR3 spans 14 residues. Germline-derived CDR1 and CDR2 are SGHRS and YFSETQ. Trimming stripped 0 bases from V and 8 bases from J, with 12 bases between. The CDR3 DNA reads as TGCGCCAGCAGCTTGGAAGTACCCTCGGATGAGCAGTTCTTC. It translates to CASSLEVPSDEQFF.

The chain links TRBV7-8 to TRBJ2-2; TRBD2 matches 13 bases. Losses at the gene ends were 5 bases for V and 3 bases for J; bases not matched to a gene: 3. The CDR3 has 16 residues. Germline V lookup: CDR1 SGHVS, CDR2 FQNEAQ. The CDR3: CASSPLAGGYTGELFF. CDR3 DNA sequence: TGTGCCAGCAGCCCACTAGCGGGAGGGTACACCGGGGAGCTGTTTTTT.

In this sample, this clone turned up once. This sequence joins TRBV7-2 and TRBJ2-7; D may be TRBD1 (6 bases). Germline CDR1 is SGHTA and CDR2 is FQGNSA. V shed 1 base and J shed 3 bases, with 22 bases lying between them. This CDR3 spans 18 amino acids. CDR3: CASSLERDNRDTDYEQYF. The DNA of the CDR3 is TGTGCCAGCAGCTTAGAGCGCGACAACCGGGACACCGACTACGAGCAGTACTTC.

The sample holds a few counts of this clone. V and J are TRBV29-1 and TRBJ1-1, with 12 bases identical to TRBD1. After removal of 7 bases from V and 7 bases from J, the junction contained 13 bases not matched to a gene. This CDR3 spans 15 amino acids. The germline gives CDR1 SQVTM, CDR2 ANQGSEA. The CDR3 is CSAIRDRGPGGEAFF. CDR3 coding DNA: TGCAGCGCCATCCGGGACAGGGGGCCCGGAGGTGAAGCTTTCTTT.

The chain is built from TRBV4-2 and TRBJ1-2, with D maybe TRBD1 (5 bases). Trimming cost V 0 bases and J 4 bases, with 9 bases left between them. CDR3 size: 14 residues. From germline, CDR1 is LGHNA and CDR2 YNFKEQ. This CDR3 reads CASSQDLGGYGYTF. The CDR3 DNA is TGTGCCAGCAGCCAAGATCTCGGGGGCTATGGCTACACCTTC.

The genes are TRBV7-3 and TRBJ2-3; 10 bases are a match to TRBD1. Germline CDR1 reads SGHTA; CDR2 reads FQGTGA. V shed 3 bases and J 6 bases; nucleotides not matched to a gene: 6. The CDR3 sequence is 15 residues long. CDR3 nucleotide sequence: TGTGCCAGCAGCTTTGGGACAGGGGTGGGGGATACGCAGTATTTT. Protein product: CASSFGTGVGDTQYF. The variable domain in full, completed from reference TRBV7-3 and TRBJ2-3, reads GAGVSQTPSNKVTEKGKYVELRCDPISGHTALYWYRQSLGQGPEFLIYFQGTGAADDSGLPNDRFFAVRPEGSVSTLKIQRTERGDSAVYLCASSFGTGVGDTQYFGPGTRLTVL.

The V gene is TRBV7-9, the J gene TRBJ2-1; perhaps TRBD2 as D (7 bases). This CDR3 has 16 amino acids. The V gene's germline CDR1 is SEHNR and CDR2 FQNEAQ (reference sequence). Trimming took 8 bases from V and 2 from J, leaving 19 bases between them. In DNA form, the CDR3 reads TGTGCCAGCGTCAGGGAGGGGGGGCCTCCCTACAATGAGCAGTTCTTC. Its protein is CASVREGGPPYNEQFF.

This clone was seen more than once but under ten times. This chain uses TRBV5-1 with TRBJ1-4; weak D call: TRBD1 (6 bases). Germline CDR1 SGHRS, CDR2 YFSETQ. Trimming cost V 4 bases and J 7 bases, with 17 bases left between them. The CDR3 is 15 amino acids. The CDR3 DNA reads as TGCGCCAGCAGCGGAGGCCACAGGGTTGGTGAAAAACTGTTTTTT. Translating gives CASSGGHRVGEKLFF.

This chain uses TRBV28 with TRBJ1-5; 7 positions match TRBD1. There are 15 residues in the CDR3. The germline V gene has CDR1 MDHEN and CDR2 SYDVKM. V lost 3 bases to trimming and J lost 1 base; unmatched junction nucleotides: 3. As DNA, the CDR3 is TGTGCCAGCAGTTTTCGGGACAGCAGCAATCAGCCCCAGCATTTT. Translated, it gives CASSFRDSSNQPQHF.

J is TRBJ2-4 and V is TRBV12-2; TRBD2 is the table's D call, not checked against the DNA. TRBV12-2 is designated a pseudogene. The length of the CDR3 is 18 residues. This CDR3 is CASRFRTAGGPLKNIQYF. CDR3 bases: TGTGCAAGTCGCTTTAGGACAGCGGGGGGGCCCCTTAAAAACATTCAGTACTTC.

V and J are TRBV28 and TRBJ1-5, with 7 bases lining up with TRBD1. Looked up from germline, CDR1 is MDHEN and CDR2 is SYDVKM. The CDR3 length is 16 residues. Unmatched junction bases numbered 13, after V lost 7 bases and J lost 4 bases. CDR3 DNA: TGTGCCAGCACCCAAGGACAGGCCCTAGGGAATCAGCCCCAGCATTTT. Its protein is CASTQGQALGNQPQHF.

By its share, this clone is large. The chain has TRBV5-1 and TRBJ1-2; a possible D gene is TRBD1 (6 bases). This CDR3 comprises 15 residues. The V end lost 0 bases, the J end lost 4 bases, and 13 bases lay between the germline ends. CDR1 and CDR2 from the germline V gene are SGHRS and YFSETQ. The CDR3 loop reads CASSLGSYRVYGYTF. CDR3 coding DNA: TGCGCCAGCAGCTTGGGGAGTTACAGGGTCTATGGCTACACCTTC.

V gene TRBV4-2 combines with J gene TRBJ2-3; TRBD2 matches at 14 bases. The V segment lost 1 base and the J segment 8 bases; nucleotides outside the gene matches: 8. The germline gives CDR1 LGHNA, CDR2 YNFKEQ. The CDR3 extends over 17 amino acids. The CDR3 DNA sequence: TGTGCCAGCAGCCAAGGACTAGCGGGGGGGCCGAAACCTACGCAGTATTTT. Protein: CASSQGLAGGPKPTQYF.

The chain employs TRBV27 and TRBJ1-1; D might be TRBD1 (6 bases). The CDR3 length is 13 residues. Trimming left V 3 bases short and J 7 bases short, with 12 bases between. In germline, CDR1 is MNHEY, CDR2 SMNVEV (reference sequence). The CDR3 coding sequence is TGTGCCAGCAGTTTTATGGGGGCGTTTGAAGCTTTCTTT. This gives the protein CASSFMGAFEAFF.